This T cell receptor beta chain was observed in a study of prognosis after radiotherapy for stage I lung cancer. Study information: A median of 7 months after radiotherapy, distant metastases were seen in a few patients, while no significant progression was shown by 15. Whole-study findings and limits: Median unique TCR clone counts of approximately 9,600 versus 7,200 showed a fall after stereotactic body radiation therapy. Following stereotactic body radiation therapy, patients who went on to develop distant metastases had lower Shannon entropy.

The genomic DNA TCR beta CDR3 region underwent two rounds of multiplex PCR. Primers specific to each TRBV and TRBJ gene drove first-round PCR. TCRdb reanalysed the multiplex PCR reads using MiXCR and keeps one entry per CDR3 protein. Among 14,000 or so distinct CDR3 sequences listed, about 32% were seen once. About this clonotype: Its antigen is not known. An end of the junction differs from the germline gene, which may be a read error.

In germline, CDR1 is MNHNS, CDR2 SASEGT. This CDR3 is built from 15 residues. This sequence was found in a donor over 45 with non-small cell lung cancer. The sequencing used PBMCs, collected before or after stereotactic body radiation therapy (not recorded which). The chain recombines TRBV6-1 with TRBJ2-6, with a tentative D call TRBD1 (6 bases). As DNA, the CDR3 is TGTGACAGCAGTACGGACAGCTCTGGGGCCGACGTCCTGACTTTC. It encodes CDSSTDSSGADVLTF.